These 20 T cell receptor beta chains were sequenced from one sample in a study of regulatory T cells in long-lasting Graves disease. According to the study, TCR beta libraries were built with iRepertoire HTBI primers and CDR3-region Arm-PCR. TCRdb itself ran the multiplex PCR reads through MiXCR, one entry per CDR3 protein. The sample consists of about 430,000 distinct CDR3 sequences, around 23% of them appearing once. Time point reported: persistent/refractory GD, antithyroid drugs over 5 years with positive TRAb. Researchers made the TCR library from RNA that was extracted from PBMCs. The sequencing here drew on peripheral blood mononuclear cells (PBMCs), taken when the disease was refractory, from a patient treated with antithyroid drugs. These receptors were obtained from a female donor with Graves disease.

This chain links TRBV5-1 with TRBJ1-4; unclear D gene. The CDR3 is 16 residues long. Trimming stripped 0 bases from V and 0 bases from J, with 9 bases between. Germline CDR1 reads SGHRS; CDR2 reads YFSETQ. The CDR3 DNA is TGCGCCAGCAGCTTGGCCGGGCCTACAACTAATGAAAAACTGTTTTTT. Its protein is CASSLAGPTTNEKLFF.

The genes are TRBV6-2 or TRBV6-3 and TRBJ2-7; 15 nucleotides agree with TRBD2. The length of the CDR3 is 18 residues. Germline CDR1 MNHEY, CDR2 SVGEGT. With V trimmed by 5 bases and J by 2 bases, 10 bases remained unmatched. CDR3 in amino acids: CASSGGLAGGPTTYEQYF. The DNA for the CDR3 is TGTGCCAGCAGTGGAGGACTAGCGGGAGGGCCGACCACCTACGAGCAGTACTTC.

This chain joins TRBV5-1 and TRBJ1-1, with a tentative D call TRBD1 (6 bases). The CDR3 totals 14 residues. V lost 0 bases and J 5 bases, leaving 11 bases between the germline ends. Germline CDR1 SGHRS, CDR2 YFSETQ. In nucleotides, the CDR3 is TGCGCCAGCAGCTTGGAGGCGGGGGCGACTGAAGCTTTCTTT. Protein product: CASSLEAGATEAFF.

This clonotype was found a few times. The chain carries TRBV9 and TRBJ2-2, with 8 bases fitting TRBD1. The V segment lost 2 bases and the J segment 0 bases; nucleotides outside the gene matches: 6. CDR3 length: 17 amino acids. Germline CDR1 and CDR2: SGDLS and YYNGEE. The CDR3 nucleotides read TGTGCCAGCAGCGTGCGTGCAGGGGGCTCGAACACCGGGGAGCTGTTTTTT. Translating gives CASSVRAGGSNTGELFF.

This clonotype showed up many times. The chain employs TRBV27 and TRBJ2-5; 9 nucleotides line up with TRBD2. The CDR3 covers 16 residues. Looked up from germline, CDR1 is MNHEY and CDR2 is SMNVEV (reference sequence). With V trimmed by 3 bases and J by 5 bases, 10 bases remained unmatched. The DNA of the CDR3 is TGTGCCAGCAGTTTTGACCGTAGCGGGAGTGGGGAGACCCAGTACTTC. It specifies CASSFDRSGSGETQYF.

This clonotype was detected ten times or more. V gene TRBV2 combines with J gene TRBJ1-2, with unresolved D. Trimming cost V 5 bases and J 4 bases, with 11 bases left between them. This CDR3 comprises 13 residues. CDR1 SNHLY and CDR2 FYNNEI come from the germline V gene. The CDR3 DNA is TGTGCCAGCAGTCCTGGAGGGCCCTATGGCTACACCTTC. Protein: CASSPGGPYGYTF.

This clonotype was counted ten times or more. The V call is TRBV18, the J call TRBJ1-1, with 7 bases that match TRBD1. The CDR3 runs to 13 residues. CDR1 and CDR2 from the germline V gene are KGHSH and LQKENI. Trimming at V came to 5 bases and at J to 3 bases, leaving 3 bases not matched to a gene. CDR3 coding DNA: TGTGCCAGCTCAAAAGACAGGGACACTGAAGCTTTCTTT. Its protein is CASSKDRDTEAFF.

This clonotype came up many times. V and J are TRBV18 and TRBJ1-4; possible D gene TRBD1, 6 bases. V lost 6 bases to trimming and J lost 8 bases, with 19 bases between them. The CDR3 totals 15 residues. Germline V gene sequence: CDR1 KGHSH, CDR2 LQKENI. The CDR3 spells CASSESSGVREKLFF. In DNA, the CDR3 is TGTGCCAGCTCGGAATCCTCAGGGGTTCGAGAAAAACTGTTTTTT.

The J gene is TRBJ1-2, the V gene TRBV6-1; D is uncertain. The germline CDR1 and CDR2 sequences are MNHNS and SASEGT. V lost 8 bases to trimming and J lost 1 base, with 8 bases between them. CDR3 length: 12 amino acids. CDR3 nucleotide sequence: TGTGCCAGCTACGGCAATAACTATGGCTACACCTTC. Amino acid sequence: CASYGNNYGYTF.

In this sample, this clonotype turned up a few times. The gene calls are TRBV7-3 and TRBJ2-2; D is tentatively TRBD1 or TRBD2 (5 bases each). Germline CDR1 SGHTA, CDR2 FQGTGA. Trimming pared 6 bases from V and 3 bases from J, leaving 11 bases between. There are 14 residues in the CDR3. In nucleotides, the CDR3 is TGTGCCAGCAGATCGGGGACCTACACCGGGGAGCTGTTTTTT. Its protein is CASRSGTYTGELFF.

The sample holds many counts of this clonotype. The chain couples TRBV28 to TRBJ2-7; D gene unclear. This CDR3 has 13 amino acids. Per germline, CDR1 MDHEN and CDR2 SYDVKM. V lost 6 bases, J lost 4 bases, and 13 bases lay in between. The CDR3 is CASSPPDTYEQYF. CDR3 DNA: TGTGCCAGCAGCCCCCCGGATACATACGAGCAGTACTTC.

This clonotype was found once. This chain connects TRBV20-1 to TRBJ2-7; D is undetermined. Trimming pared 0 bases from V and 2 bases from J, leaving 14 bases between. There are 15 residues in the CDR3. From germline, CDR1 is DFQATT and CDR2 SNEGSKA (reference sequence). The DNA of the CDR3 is TGCAGTGCTAGAGATAGTAGGACGGGCACCTACGAGCAGTACTTC. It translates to CSARDSRTGTYEQYF.

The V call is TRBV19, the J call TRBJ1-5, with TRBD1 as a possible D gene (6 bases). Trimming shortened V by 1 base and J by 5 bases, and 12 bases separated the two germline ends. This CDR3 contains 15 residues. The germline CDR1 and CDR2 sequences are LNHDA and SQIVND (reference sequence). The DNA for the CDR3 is TGTGCCAGTAGTATAGTATCCGGGGGCCATCAGCCCCAGCATTTT. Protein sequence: CASSIVSGGHQPQHF.

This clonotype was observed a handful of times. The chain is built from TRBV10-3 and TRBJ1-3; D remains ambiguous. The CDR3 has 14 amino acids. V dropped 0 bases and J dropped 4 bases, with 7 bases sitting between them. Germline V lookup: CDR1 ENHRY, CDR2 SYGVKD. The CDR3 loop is CAISESREGNTIYF. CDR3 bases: TGTGCCATCAGTGAGTCGAGGGAGGGAAACACCATATATTTT.

The CDR3 DNA is TGTGCCAGCAGCGCACGGGCCCCGCAGCAGAATGAGCAGTTCTTC. Translation gives CASSARAPQQNEQFF. This chain links TRBV11-1 with TRBJ2-1; D unclear. Germline CDR1 and CDR2: SGHAT and FQDESV (reference sequence). The CDR3 contains 15 residues. Between the trimmed V and J ends, which lost 5 bases and 7 bases, there was a span of 18 bases. Full variable domain (rest looked up from reference TRBV11-1 and TRBJ2-1): EAEVAQSPRYKITEKSQAVAFWCDPISGHATLYWYRQILGQGPELLVQFQDESVVDDSQLPKDRFSAERLKGVDSTLKIQPAELGDSAMYLCASSARAPQQNEQFFGPGTRLTVL.

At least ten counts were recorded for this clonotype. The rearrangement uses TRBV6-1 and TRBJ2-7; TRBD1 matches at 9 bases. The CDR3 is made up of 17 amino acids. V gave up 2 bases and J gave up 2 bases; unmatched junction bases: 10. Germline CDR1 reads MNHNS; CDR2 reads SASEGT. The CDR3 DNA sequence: TGTGCCAGCAGTGAAAGGTTCGGGGACAGGGCGCCCTACGAGCAGTACTTC. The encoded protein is CASSERFGDRAPYEQYF.

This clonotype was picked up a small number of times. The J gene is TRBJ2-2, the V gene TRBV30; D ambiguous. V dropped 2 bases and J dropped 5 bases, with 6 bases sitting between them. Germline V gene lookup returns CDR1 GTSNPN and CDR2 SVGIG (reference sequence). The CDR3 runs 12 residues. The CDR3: CAWSYNTGELFF. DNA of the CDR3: TGTGCCTGGAGTTACAATACCGGGGAGCTGTTTTTT.

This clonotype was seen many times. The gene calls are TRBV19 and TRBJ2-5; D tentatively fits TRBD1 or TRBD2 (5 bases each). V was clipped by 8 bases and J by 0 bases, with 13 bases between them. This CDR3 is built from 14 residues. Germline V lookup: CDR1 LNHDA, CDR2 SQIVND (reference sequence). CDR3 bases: TGTGCCAGTTCGAGATGGGGACACCAAGAGACCCAGTACTTC. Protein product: CASSRWGHQETQYF.

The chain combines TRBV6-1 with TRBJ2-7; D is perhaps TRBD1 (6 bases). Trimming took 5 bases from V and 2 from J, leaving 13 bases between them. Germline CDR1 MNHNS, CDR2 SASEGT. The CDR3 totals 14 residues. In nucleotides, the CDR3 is TGTGCCAGCAGTCGGACAGACATAACCTACGAGCAGTACTTC. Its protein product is CASSRTDITYEQYF.

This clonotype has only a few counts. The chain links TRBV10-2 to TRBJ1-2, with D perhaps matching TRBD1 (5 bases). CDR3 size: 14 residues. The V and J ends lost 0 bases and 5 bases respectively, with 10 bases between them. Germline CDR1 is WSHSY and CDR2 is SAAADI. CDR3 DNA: TGCGCCAGCAGTGAGTCAAAAACAGGATATGGCTACACCTTC. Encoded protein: CASSESKTGYGYTF.